This is a list of T cell receptor beta chains from one sample in a study of cytomegalovirus exposure and HLA in healthy donors. Measured with immunoSEQ multiplex PCR; TCRdb has only the in-frame clones, and not every one. The sample holds 150,000 to 180,000 clones, 82% seen once. The specimen sequenced was PBMCs. The source is a woman aged 45-59 years in good health and CMV-seropositive. Each CDR3 is given with its conserved first and last residue. A D gene is named only where the DNA matches it firmly. Only part of the rows carry a size: once, few, many, or a class if the clone is expanded.

d_call clone_size j_call v_call cdr3_aa cdr3_nt
. once TRBJ2-7 TRBV11-2 CASSLGIAYEQYF TGTGCCAGCAGCTTAGGTATAGCCTACGAGCAGTACTTC
. . TRBJ1-2 TRBV30 CAWSPQGRYGYTF TGTGCCTGGAGTCCACAGGGTCGGTATGGCTACACCTTC
TRBD1 . TRBJ1-2 TRBV9 CASSSQGAGYTF TGTGCCAGCAGCTCACAGGGGGCTGGCTACACCTTC
. . TRBJ2-2 TRBV7-8 CASSRDSYTGELFF TGTGCCAGCAGCCGGGACTCTTACACCGGGGAGCTGTTTTTT
TRBD1 once TRBJ1-2 TRBV9 CASSAGTGSNYGYTF TGTGCCAGCAGCGCCGGGACAGGGTCTAACTATGGCTACACCTTC
TRBD1 . TRBJ1-1 TRBV27 CAIGPYRGQVFF TGTGCCATCGGCCCATACAGGGGCCAAGTATTCTTT
. . TRBJ2-1 TRBV7-9 CASSLFQSNEQFF TGTGCCAGCAGCTTATTCCAATCCAATGAGCAGTTCTTC
TRBD1 . TRBJ2-1 TRBV30 CAGNRQGTYNEQFF TGTGCCGGGAACCGACAGGGGACCTACAATGAGCAGTTCTTC
TRBD1 . TRBJ2-7 TRBV6-4 CASSGGQGTNSYEQYF TGTGCCAGCAGTGGGGGACAGGGGACAAACTCCTACGAGCAGTACTTC
TRBD1 . TRBJ1-4 TRBV4-2 CASSPYGTGDEKLFF TGTGCCAGCAGCCCCTACGGGACAGGGGATGAAAAACTGTTTTTT
. . TRBJ2-3 TRBV5-6 CASSLGRADTQYF TGTGCCAGCAGCTTGGGCCGGGCAGATACGCAGTATTTT
. . TRBJ1-1 TRBV27 CASRTGLGNTEAFF TGTGCCAGCAGAACAGGGTTGGGGAACACTGAAGCTTTCTTT
. . TRBJ2-1 TRBV5-6 CASSSRTYNEQFF TGTGCCAGCAGCTCGAGAACCTACAATGAGCAGTTCTTC
. . TRBJ1-2 TRBV2 CASSVETARGYTF TGTGCCAGCAGTGTCGAAACCGCGAGGGGCTACACCTTC
TRBD1 once TRBJ1-1 TRBV6-1 CASRDRGLEDTEAFF TGTGCCAGCAGGGACAGGGGCTTGGAAGACACTGAAGCTTTCTTT
. . TRBJ2-5 TRBV11-2 CASSFRGLTAQYF TGTGCCAGCAGCTTCCGGGGATTAACGGCCCAGTACTTC
. . TRBJ2-1 TRBV7-2 CASGNRVGDYYNEQFF TGTGCCAGCGGAAATAGGGTGGGTGACTACTACAATGAGCAGTTCTTC
TRBD1 . TRBJ2-7 TRBV18 CASSPPFNRGYEQYF TGTGCCAGCTCACCACCGTTCAACAGGGGGTACGAGCAGTACTTC
TRBD2 . TRBJ2-1 TRBV7-2 CASSSDSGGIYNEQFF TGTGCCAGCAGCTCAGATAGCGGGGGGATTTACAATGAGCAGTTCTTC
TRBD1 . TRBJ2-7 TRBV5-6 CASSPAGTGIYEQYF TGTGCCAGCAGCCCGGCCGGGACAGGGATATACGAGCAGTACTTC
. . TRBJ2-1 TRBV7-3 CASSLTGAGDEQFF TGTGCCAGCAGCTTAACGGGGGCCGGGGATGAGCAGTTCTTC
. . TRBJ2-7 TRBV9 CASSVGSLSHEQYF TGTGCCAGCAGCGTCGGGAGCCTTAGCCACGAGCAGTACTTC
. . TRBJ1-1 TRBV29-1 CSVERGLTEAFF TGCAGCGTTGAAAGAGGTCTGACTGAAGCTTTCTTT
. . TRBJ1-4 TRBV15 CATSPERQGRQEKLFF TGTGCCACCAGCCCCGAGAGGCAGGGTCGGCAGGAAAAACTGTTTTTT
. . TRBJ1-1 TRBV2 CASLRNTEAFF TGTGCCAGCCTCCGGAACACTGAAGCTTTCTTT
. few TRBJ1-1 TRBV5-6 CASSLDGGGTEAFF TGTGCCAGCAGCTTGGACGGGGGAGGCACTGAAGCTTTCTTT
. . TRBJ1-2 TRBV12-5 CASGFSGIGGLNYGYTF TGTGCTAGTGGTTTCTCGGGGATCGGTGGGCTTAACTATGGCTACACCTTC
. . TRBJ2-7 TRBV13 CASSFGRGSEQYF TGTGCCAGCAGCTTTGGCAGGGGTTCCGAGCAGTACTTC
. . TRBJ1-5 TRBV12-5 CASGPSNQPQHF TGTGCTAGTGGCCCCTCTAACCAGCCCCAGCATTTT
. few TRBJ2-7 TRBV6-6 CASKQGSYEQYF TGTGCCAGCAAACAGGGATCCTACGAGCAGTACTTC
. . TRBJ2-4 TRBV19 CASSITGSKNIQYF TGTGCCAGTAGTATCACGGGGTCCAAAAACATTCAGTACTTC
. . TRBJ2-7 TRBV6-1 CASSGYRAGTYEQYF TGTGCCAGCAGTGGGTACAGGGCAGGTACCTACGAGCAGTACTTC
TRBD1 . TRBJ2-7 TRBV7-9 CSSTMSGQASFYF TGTTCCAGCACCATGAGTGGACAGGCCTCTTTCTACTTC
. few TRBJ2-7 TRBV2 CASRTDSREQYF TGTGCCAGCAGGACGGACTCGCGCGAGCAGTACTTC
. . TRBJ1-1 TRBV18 CASSTIRENTEAFF TGTGCCAGCTCCACGATCAGGGAGAACACTGAAGCTTTCTTT
TRBD1 . TRBJ1-1 TRBV4-3 CASSGRGTANGLNTEAFF TGCGCCAGCAGTGGAAGAGGGACAGCTAATGGGCTGAACACTGAAGCTTTCTTT
TRBD1 . TRBJ2-1 TRBV6-5 CASSYGQDSFYNEQFF TGTGCCAGCAGTTACGGACAGGATTCCTTTTACAATGAGCAGTTCTTC
TRBD1 . TRBJ1-1 TRBV19 CASSPRDRGTEAFF TGTGCCAGTAGTCCTCGGGACAGGGGGACTGAAGCTTTCTTT
TRBD1 . TRBJ2-1 TRBV2 CASSDIGDSPYNEQFF TGTGCCAGCAGTGATATAGGGGACAGCCCCTACAATGAGCAGTTCTTC
. . TRBJ1-6 TRBV10-3 CAISEADSLNSPLHF TGTGCCATCAGTGAGGCGGACAGCCTAAATTCACCCCTCCACTTT
TRBD2 . TRBJ2-2 TRBV18 CASSPTGTSGELFF TGTGCCAGCTCACCGACCGGGACTAGCGGGGAGCTGTTTTTT
. . TRBJ1-5 TRBV28 CASSLGAASNQPQHF TGTGCCAGCAGTTTAGGGGCAGCAAGCAATCAGCCCCAGCATTTT
. . TRBJ2-6 TRBV28 CASRPPGVHNSGANVLTF TGTGCCAGCAGACCCCCGGGGGTTCACAACTCTGGGGCCAACGTCCTGACTTTC
. . TRBJ1-1 TRBV20-1 CSAPWEYEAFF TGCAGTGCTCCTTGGGAGTATGAAGCTTTCTTT
TRBD1 few TRBJ1-3 TRBV29-1 CSIRDRDATIYF TGCAGCATCCGGGACAGGGACGCCACCATATATTTT
TRBD1 . TRBJ2-3 TRBV11-1 CASSSGQGTDTQYF TGTGCCAGCAGCTCCGGACAGGGCACAGATACGCAGTATTTT
. once TRBJ1-4 TRBV5-4 CASSLVGDEKLFF TGTGCCAGCAGCTTGGTGGGCGATGAAAAACTGTTTTTT
TRBD1 . TRBJ1-1 TRBV7-8 CASSWGTGNTEAFF TGTGCCAGCAGCTGGGGGACAGGGAACACTGAAGCTTTCTTT
TRBD1 . TRBJ1-1 TRBV13 CASSSPLGDRGGTEAFF TGTGCCAGCAGCTCCCCCCTGGGGGACAGGGGAGGCACTGAAGCTTTCTTT
TRBD2 . TRBJ2-3 TRBV28 CASSTHSGGATDTQYF TGTGCCAGCAGTACACATAGCGGGGGGGCAACAGATACGCAGTATTTT
TRBD1 . TRBJ1-1 TRBV13 CASSLDGTGGARNTEAFF TGTGCCAGCAGCCTAGACGGGACAGGGGGCGCGAGGAACACTGAAGCTTTCTTT
. . TRBJ2-7 TRBV11-3 CASYITGYEQYF TGTGCCAGCTACATTACAGGGTACGAGCAGTACTTC
TRBD1 . TRBJ1-6 TRBV4-3 CASSQDFRSGQGRYSPLHF TGCGCCAGCAGCCAAGATTTCCGCTCGGGACAGGGCAGGTATTCACCCCTCCACTTT
. few TRBJ1-4 TRBV4-1 CASSQPTGLREKLFF TGCGCCAGCAGCCAGCCGACAGGACTGCGAGAAAAACTGTTTTTT
. once TRBJ2-7 TRBV15 CATRQNREQYF TGTGCCACGCGACAGAATCGGGAGCAGTACTTC